This T cell receptor (beta chain) was observed in a study of cytomegalovirus exposure and HLA in healthy donors (dated by TCRdb to 2017 to 2019). In terms of the full investigation: According to an earlier analysis of 587 of the donors, about 179 million T cells yielded over 100 million unique TCR beta sequences and about 300 Gb of sequence data. HLA typing covered class I and class II loci at four-digit resolution. Because of strong linkage in the cohort, roughly five DR-DQ haplotypes were treated as single units for association and clustering. Along with the roughly 700-subject first cohort, a separate validation cohort of roughly 110 different subjects was used. The number of typed donors differed by locus: about 620-640 for A, B, C, DRB1 and DQB1; approximately 530 for DQA1; 606 for DPA1; and 450 to 480 for DPB1. A later analysis re-examined previously published TCR beta repertoires from about 700 donors and added high-resolution HLA genotyping to investigate patterns of TCR occurrence. High-throughput TCR immunosequencing, statistical association of individual TCRs with disease status, and machine learning were combined to predict cytomegalovirus infection status. The study was designed to test whether signatures of past pathogen exposure could be identified by cataloging public T cell receptors. Rather than using new phenotypic data, the later analysis identified candidate immune exposures from TCR beta sequences and from how often those sequences occurred across donors. The study used immunosequencing to profile the T cell repertoires of around 600 subjects and linked those repertoires to cytomegalovirus serostatus. Among the 398 genotyped donors, about 85% belonged to the genetic ancestry cluster associated with self-reported Caucasian donors. A later genetic analysis used genome-wide SNP genotypes for about 65% of the 666 donors, treating that subset as a discovery cohort. An earlier analysis of some 500 of the donors applied high-throughput TCR beta sequencing to assess whether each TCR beta V gene segment acted as functional or pseudogenic. Donor age, sex, ethnicity and CMV serostatus were compiled together with the repertoire data. Every repertoire in the discovery cohort had been generated on one and the same sequencing platform. About 300 gigabases of sequencing data and approximately 92 million unique TCR sequences made up an early release that covered fewer than 650 HLA-typed donors. Among 398 genotyped donors of the cohort, an average of about 240,000 unique TCR beta nucleotide sequences were sequenced per donor, roughly 18% of them non-productive. What the work shows at the level of the full study, not this receptor alone: The presence/absence analyses assumed that sequencing depth was roughly uniform across donors, and that assumption may not be true. Linkage disequilibrium might explain the correlated functional status among segregating V segments, but an unknown experimental factor could not be excluded. A later analysis found that most CMV-associated TCR beta chains appeared HLA-restricted, with HLA associations seemingly driven largely by CMV exposure. In an earlier analysis of approximately 590 of the donors, most TCR beta V segments appeared in productive rearrangements about 87% or about 30% of the time, broadly matching IMGT annotations. In both the original and validation cohorts, the classifier was reported to diagnose cytomegalovirus status with high specificity and sensitivity. The authors suggested that the approach could potentially be extended to other disease states and immunological phenotypes. A cluster of highly shared sequence variants was judged likely to be a technical artifact of the sequencing pipeline. Because counts were too low, seventeen rarely observed V segments, including chromosome 9 orphons, were excluded from the earlier analysis of under 650 of the donors. Several of the top co-occurrence clusters appeared to be linked to parvovirus B19, influenza, CMV and Epstein-Barr virus, according to a later analysis. Some IMGT-functional V segments, including TRBV6-2 and TRBV6-3, could not be told apart with the 87-base-pair reads, so those segments were excluded. According to a later analysis, TCR association rates differed among HLA loci, with DRB1 alleles showing the most associated TCRs and HLA-C alleles showing the fewest. Compared with the roughly 720-donor mean, donors in an Asian-associated ancestry cluster had fewer N-insertions in productive TCRs, according to a later genetic analysis. Across donors, most TCR sequences were observed very rarely, whereas some public TCRs were present in many individuals. At a false discovery rate of 0.05, a later analysis linked some 18,000 TCR beta sequences to specific HLA alleles. Because HLA typing was missing for some donors at each locus, association tests included only the typed subset. The cohort was sequenced for TCR beta chains only, and without alpha or paired-chain data the features that could be detected were limited. A total of 150 or so TCR beta chains were listed by the study as associated with cytomegalovirus. A further reported finding was that TCR beta sequences accurately predicted the HLA-A and HLA-B alleles for most subjects in the first cohort. For the cohort, immune exposure information was limited to CMV serostatus. When HLA alleles, especially DR and DQ, strongly co-occurred, attributing TCR associations to individual alleles was difficult. In vitro tests confirmed that a few of the cytomegalovirus-associated TCR beta chains recognize cytomegalovirus antigens. A later analysis found that HLA-associated TCR beta chains were more clonally expanded and had lower generation probabilities than equally common non-associated chains. An association between a missense DCLRE1C variant and V-gene and J-gene trimming of TCR beta chains was found in a later genetic analysis and replicated in an independent cohort.

Libraries were constructed by the immunoSEQ multiplex PCR assay. The multiplex PCR relied on a mix of 60 forward primers for TCR Vbeta segments and 13 reverse primers for TCR Jbeta segments. The CDR3 region of rearranged TCR beta genes was amplified from genomic DNA with a multiplex PCR assay. The Illumina HiSeq System was used to sequence the amplified TCR beta libraries as 87-base-pair reads. The authors' analysis ran thus. A later analysis tallied around 82 million unique TCR beta chains across the 640 or so repertoires, and about 12 million of those chains were shared by two or more donors. A nearest-neighbor algorithm error-corrected the raw reads and collapsed the reads into unique sequences, merging closely related sequences to remove PCR and sequencing errors. CDR3 sequences were aligned to IMGT reference sequences to assign V, D and J gene segments. For a sequence to be retained, a match of at least six nucleotides to both a V gene segment and a J gene segment was required. A rearrangement counted as productive if the CDR3 had no stop codons and remained in frame with V and J, and every other rearrangement counted as non-productive. Following IMGT convention, CDR3 was defined as the stretch from the second conserved V-encoded cysteine up to the conserved J-encoded phenylalanine. In an earlier analysis of some 550 of the donors, sequences lacking an unambiguous match to a single V gene segment were excluded. An earlier analysis of some 610 of the donors called V segments functional above 56.7% productive rearrangements and segregating when the between-donor standard deviation exceeded 5%. A statistical classification framework was built for diagnosing cytomegalovirus status from the catalog of TCR beta chain sequences. A later analysis assigned V and J genes by comparing TCR nucleotide sequences with IMGT/GENE-DB human TR gene sequences. In a later analysis, CDR3 sequences and most-parsimonious VDJ recombination scenarios were assigned using the TCRdist pipeline. In a later analysis, each TCR beta chain was defined by its CDR3 amino acid sequence together with its V-gene family, and reads without a unique V-gene family were excluded. In a later analysis, approximately 590 highly shared, low-generation-probability nucleotide sequences were removed to address suspected cross-contamination and a sequencing artifact. A later analysis calculated a clonal expansion index for each public chain from normalized within-repertoire ranks of inferred template counts. In a later analysis, generation probabilities were computed with a VDJ recombination model fitted to out-of-frame rearrangements, and the resulting probabilities were checked against IGoR. In a later analysis, TCR-TCR, TCR-HLA and TCR-CMV co-occurrence was scored with hypergeometric tests, and a repertoire-size bias correction was applied to TCR pairs. In a later analysis, false discovery rates were estimated by permuting HLA or CMV assignments 20 times. In a later analysis, co-occurring TCRs were grouped using DBSCAN, and TCRdist sequence similarity was added for clustering within HLA-allele-positive subsets. Co-occurrence clustering excluded repertoires with fewer than 30,000 or more than 120,000 public chains, plus five with anomalous nucleotide sharing. Not all clones reach the TCRdb copy of this immuneACCESS table, which keeps in-frame sequences only. Checked studies attribute under half of the gap to unresolved V genes and leave the rest unexplained. V and J calls and clone size are as listed in that table; D and trimming were resolved from the DNA. This sample holds approximately 100,000 clones; roughly four fifths were observed only once. The ten most abundant clones make up 8% to 13% of the sample.

Comment on this clone: Its antigen is not yet known. It has no much larger one-base neighbor in the sample; base qualities were not kept.

The cohort consisted of hundreds of healthy bone marrow donors. At the time of sampling, all cohort members were nominally healthy, though unrecorded immune exposures were likely present. The donor was CMV seronegative and belonged to the group of 352 seronegative cohort members. Each donor provided a peripheral blood sample, and peripheral blood mononuclear cells were used for TCR beta sequencing. The Qiagen DNeasy Blood Extraction Kit was used to extract genomic DNA from the blood cell samples. A distance of 16 bases separates the germline ends of V and J, which lose 7 bases and 9 bases respectively. CDR1 is given as GTSNPN and CDR2 as SVGIG, both from the germline V gene (reference sequence). The CDR3 goes from the cysteine to the phenylalanine over 13 residues. Only CDR3 DNA is held: 39 bases, read in frame from base 1.

The sequencing input was PBMCs. This TCR was sampled from a man in his fifties in good health and CMV-seronegative. Recombination linked TRBV30 to TRBJ1-6, with the D gene call left open. The CDR3 sequence is CASLVAVGSPLHF. The DNA reads as follows: TGTGCCTCCCTAGTCGCGGTTGGTTCACCCCTCCACTTT.